This T cell receptor (beta chain) is from a study of cytomegalovirus exposure and HLA in healthy donors. Looking at the study overall: Early on, a data release was issued that held 80 million to 90 million unique TCRs from HLA-typed donors. Findings and caveats of the study: Serostatus for CMV was the only available immune exposure information.

The CDR3 covers 13 residues. The germline V gene encodes CDR1 SGHKS and CDR2 YYEKEE (reference sequence). The junction had 4 bases not matched to a gene; V was cut back by 3 bases and J by 8 bases. This clone was picked up one time. As yet, its antigen is unknown. PCR employed 60 Vbeta and 13 Jbeta primers. Profiling relied on immunoSEQ multiplex PCR, and the TCRdb table lists in-frame clones only, not all of them. Seen here are approximately 170,000 clones, about four fifths observed once, and the top ten hold 1.5%. The receptor's source is a male donor in good health and CMV-seronegative. The chain uses TRBV5-5 and TRBJ1-1, with 10 bases identical to TRBD1. The specimen was PBMCs. The CDR3 DNA reads TGTGCCAGCAGCTGGGGACAGGGGACCGAAGCTTTCTTT. Its protein is CASSWGQGTEAFF.